This T cell receptor (beta chain) was captured in a study of CD8 T cells in ankylosing spondylitis. Study-wide findings and caveats: The study identified a TCR beta motif of seven or eight highly homologous variants that appeared characteristic of ankylosing spondylitis blood.

Many counts were recorded for this clonotype. The antigen remains undetermined. In making TCR beta libraries, quantitative 5'-RACE with molecular barcodes was used. MiXCR was run by TCRdb on the 5' RACE reads, yielding one entry per CDR3 protein. The sample lists around 120,000 distinct CDR3 sequences; approximately 9.7% were seen once. V lost 8 bases and J lost 12, with 14 bases in between. CDR1 and CDR2 (germline): MDHEN, SYDVKM. The CDR3 runs 11 residues. The source material was blood, either unsorted or a sorted T cell fraction (not recorded which). This rearrangement joins TRBV28 to TRBJ2-1; no definite D call. The sequence was obtained from a male donor with ankylosing spondylitis or in good health (not recorded which). Written as DNA, the CDR3 is TGTGCCAGCGGACCTCCGTCGCGGCAGTTCTTC. It encodes CASGPPSRQFF. Drawing the rest from reference TRBV28 and TRBJ2-1, the complete variable domain is DVKVTQSSRYLVKRTGEKVFLECVQDMDHENMFWYRQDPGLGLRLIYFSYDVKMKEKGDIPEGYSVSREKKERFSLILESASTNQTSMYLCASGPPSRQFFGPGTRLTVL.